One TCR beta chain is described in this entry. Its antigen is as yet unknown. This entry is derived from a study of T-cell reconstitution after alpha-beta-depleted transplantation in children. Findings and caveats of the study: By one year post-transplant, T-cell counts and diversity largely arose from T cells that were newly produced.

Preparation of the TCRbeta library involved a method that used unique molecular identifiers. TCRdb re-called the PCR reads through MiXCR, storing one row per CDR3 protein. The sample carries approximately 80,000 distinct CDR3 sequences, 13% to 15% recorded once. This CDR3 is 15 amino acids long. V trimming: 4 bases; J trimming: 6 bases; junction bases outside the gene matches: 6. Germline V gives CDR1 MGHRA, CDR2 YSYEKL. Sequencing was performed on PBMCs, mostly from graft donor cells, taken 180 days after TCRalphabeta/CD19-depleted stem cell transplant. This TCR derives from a male patient aged 2-15 years who had a stem cell transplant for acute lymphoblastic leukemia, so the T cells may come from the graft donor. This chain joins TRBV4-1 and TRBJ2-1; TRBD1 agrees at 10 bases. The CDR3 sequence: CASSPWTGGGNEQFF. The CDR3 DNA is TGCGCCAGCAGCCCTTGGACAGGGGGGGGCAATGAGCAGTTCTTC.